These T cell receptor beta chains were read from a single sample in a study of blood T cell repertoires in COVID-19. Some clones are missing from TCRdb's copy, which holds only in-frame ones; the method was immunoSEQ multiplex PCR. This sample yields over 70,000 clones, of which more than 65% are seen a single time; about 5.7% belongs to the top ten. The sequenced sample was peripheral blood. The receptors were gathered from a man aged 70-80 years with COVID-19, enrolled during active disease. Each CDR3 is given with its conserved first and last residue. Each record gives: J gene, V gene, D gene, clone size, CDR3 DNA, CDR3 protein. A D gene is named only where the DNA matches it firmly. Clone size is not always given. Where it is, it says once, few, many or a class for expanded clones.

J: TRBJ1-2
V: TRBV5-1
D: TRBD1
size: .
DNA: TGCGCCAGCAGCCCTACAGGGGATTACGGCTATGGCTACACCTTC
CDR3: CASSPTGDYGYGYTF

J: TRBJ1-3
V: TRBV7-6
D: TRBD1
size: .
DNA: TGTGCCAGCAGCTTAGTGGCAGGGGGGAGGTCTGGAAACACCATATATTTT
CDR3: CASSLVAGGRSGNTIYF

J: TRBJ2-7
V: TRBV6-5
D: .
size: once
DNA: TGTGCCAGCAGTTACCTCGCCGGGTCCTACGAGCAGTACTTC
CDR3: CASSYLAGSYEQYF

J: TRBJ1-2
V: TRBV4-1
D: TRBD1
size: .
DNA: TGCGCCAGCAGCCAAGATCCGCCCCGGGGGACAGTTAACTATGGCTACACCTTC
CDR3: CASSQDPPRGTVNYGYTF

J: TRBJ2-1
V: TRBV3-1/TRBV3-2
D: .
size: .
DNA: TGTGCCAGCGCCGAGGAGGGGGGGAGGGAAAGCTCCTACAATGAGCAGTTCTTC
CDR3: CASAEEGGRESSYNEQFF

J: TRBJ1-3
V: TRBV5-4
D: .
size: .
DNA: TGTGCCAGCAGCTCCCAGGGGACTGGAAACACCATATATTTT
CDR3: CASSSQGTGNTIYF

J: TRBJ2-7
V: TRBV3-1/TRBV3-2
D: TRBD1
size: .
DNA: TGTGCCAGCAGCCAGACGGGACAGGGGGCGGTGGACGAGCAGTACTTC
CDR3: CASSQTGQGAVDEQYF

J: TRBJ1-1
V: TRBV5-1
D: .
size: .
DNA: TGCGCCAGCGCGGGGCCCATGAACACTGAAGCTTTCTTT
CDR3: CASAGPMNTEAFF

J: TRBJ2-1
V: TRBV5-1
D: .
size: .
DNA: TGCGCCAGCGGCAAGCCGGAGACCTCCTACAATGAGCAGTTCTTC
CDR3: CASGKPETSYNEQFF

J: TRBJ2-1
V: TRBV6-5
D: TRBD2
size: .
DNA: TGTGCCAGCAGTTACGGCGGGAGGAATGAGCAGTTCTTC
CDR3: CASSYGGRNEQFF

J: TRBJ2-3
V: TRBV7-9
D: .
size: .
DNA: TGTGCCAGCACCCTTGGCCGGGGCACAGATACGCAGTATTTT
CDR3: CASTLGRGTDTQYF

J: TRBJ1-1
V: TRBV7-8
D: TRBD1
size: once
DNA: TGTGCCAGCAGCCCACCCCGGACAGGGAGGAACACTGAAGCTTTCTTT
CDR3: CASSPPRTGRNTEAFF

J: TRBJ1-2
V: TRBV11-3
D: .
size: .
DNA: TGTGCCAGCAGCTTAATAAGGTCGCCGGAGGGCGGCTACACCTTC
CDR3: CASSLIRSPEGGYTF

J: TRBJ1-1
V: TRBV24-1
D: TRBD1
size: .
DNA: TGTGCCACCAGTGATACGGGACAGGGAGGGGTGGCTTTCTTT
CDR3: CATSDTGQGGVAFF

J: TRBJ1-2
V: TRBV29-1
D: .
size: .
DNA: TGCAGCGTTGGCAGGGTAAATGGCTACACCTTC
CDR3: CSVGRVNGYTF

J: TRBJ2-2
V: TRBV7-2
D: .
size: .
DNA: TGTGCCAGCAGCTTATACTCCGGGGAGCTGTTTTTT
CDR3: CASSLYSGELFF

J: TRBJ2-3
V: TRBV10-3
D: TRBD2
size: .
DNA: TGTGCCATCAGTATAAGCGGGGCCTCGGGGGATACGCAGTATTTT
CDR3: CAISISGASGDTQYF

J: TRBJ2-3
V: TRBV6-2/TRBV6-3
D: .
size: .
DNA: TGTGCCAGCAGTCACCGGGGGGCGGGAGCTATCACAGATACGCAGTATTTT
CDR3: CASSHRGAGAITDTQYF

J: TRBJ2-7
V: TRBV11-3
D: .
size: .
DNA: TGTGCCAGCAGCTTAGGCACGTTTAGCTCCTACGAGCAGTACTTC
CDR3: CASSLGTFSSYEQYF

J: TRBJ2-7
V: TRBV6-6
D: TRBD2
size: .
DNA: TGTGCCAGCAGTTCCTCTATTCCTAGCGGGAGTAGGAAGTCCTTC
CDR3: CASSSSIPSGSRKSF

J: TRBJ1-1
V: TRBV7-9
D: .
size: few
DNA: TGTGCCAGCAGCTCAGACAGCCATGAAGCTTTCTTT
CDR3: CASSSDSHEAFF

J: TRBJ1-1
V: TRBV30
D: TRBD1
size: .
DNA: TGTGCCTGGAGTGTATCCGGGACAGGGGGCGTTGGGACTGAAGCTTTCTTT
CDR3: CAWSVSGTGGVGTEAFF

J: TRBJ1-5
V: TRBV18
D: TRBD1
size: .
DNA: TGTGCCAGCTCTCAAGGACAGGTTTTGGGGCAGCCCCAGCATTTT
CDR3: CASSQGQVLGQPQHF

J: TRBJ1-5
V: TRBV6-5
D: TRBD1
size: .
DNA: TGTGCCAGCAGTAAGACAGGGGGCATTCAGCCCCAGCATTTT
CDR3: CASSKTGGIQPQHF

J: TRBJ2-5
V: TRBV6-5
D: .
size: .
DNA: TGTGCCAGCAGTTTTCGACAGACGAATTTCCAAGAGACCCAGTACTTC
CDR3: CASSFRQTNFQETQYF

J: TRBJ2-5
V: TRBV29-1
D: .
size: .
DNA: TGCAGCGCCCGGGACTTCCAAGAGACCCAGTACTTC
CDR3: CSARDFQETQYF

J: TRBJ1-2
V: TRBV7-9
D: .
size: .
DNA: TGTGCCAGCAGCCCAAGTGAGGGTGGCTACACCTTC
CDR3: CASSPSEGGYTF

J: TRBJ1-2
V: TRBV18
D: TRBD1
size: .
DNA: TGTGCCAGCTCGCCAAAAAAGGGGGCTGGCTATGGCTACACCTTC
CDR3: CASSPKKGAGYGYTF

J: TRBJ1-2
V: TRBV5-5
D: TRBD1
size: few
DNA: TGTGCCAGCAGCCCCGAAGGTGTGACAGGGGATGGCTACACCTTC
CDR3: CASSPEGVTGDGYTF

J: TRBJ2-4
V: TRBV21-1
D: .
size: .
DNA: TGTGCCAGCAGCGTCGGACACCTAAACATTCAGTACTTC
CDR3: CASSVGHLNIQYF

J: TRBJ2-2
V: TRBV7-2
D: TRBD2
size: .
DNA: TGTGCCAGCACCCTGGGACTAGCGGGAGTTGGAACCGGGGAGCTGTTTTTT
CDR3: CASTLGLAGVGTGELFF

J: TRBJ2-7
V: TRBV6-2/TRBV6-3
D: .
size: .
DNA: TGTGCCAGCAGTCCGACAGCCTACGAGCAGTACTTC
CDR3: CASSPTAYEQYF

J: TRBJ2-5
V: TRBV24-1
D: .
size: few
DNA: TGTGCCACCAGTCCTTCAGTCCAAGAGACCCAGTACTTC
CDR3: CATSPSVQETQYF

J: TRBJ2-5
V: TRBV6-1
D: .
size: .
DNA: TGTGCCAGCAGTGACCGAATAGTGGACTTC
CDR3: CASSDRIVDF

J: TRBJ2-7
V: TRBV7-2
D: .
size: once
DNA: TGTGCCAGCAGCTCCACTAGTGGCAACTACGAGCAGTACTTC
CDR3: CASSSTSGNYEQYF

J: TRBJ1-2
V: TRBV9
D: .
size: .
DNA: TGTGCCAGCAGCGGCGGGACGGGCACTAACTATGGCTACACCTTC
CDR3: CASSGGTGTNYGYTF

J: TRBJ2-7
V: TRBV5-5
D: TRBD2
size: .
DNA: TGTGCCAGCAGCTTGGTTCCTAGCGGGGGATCCTACGAGCAGTACTTC
CDR3: CASSLVPSGGSYEQYF

J: TRBJ1-6
V: TRBV14
D: .
size: .
DNA: TGTGCCAGCGCTGCGATGCTGTCGAATTCACCCCTCCACTTT
CDR3: CASAAMLSNSPLHF